This T cell receptor (beta chain) was sequenced in a study of cytomegalovirus exposure and HLA in healthy donors. CDR3 length: 15 amino acids. Trimming took 6 bases from V and 7 from J; bases not matched to a gene: 11. The germline V gene has CDR1 MNHEY and CDR2 SMNVEV (reference sequence). PCR was performed using 60 Vbeta and 13 Jbeta primers. Profiling relied on immunoSEQ multiplex PCR, and the TCRdb table lists in-frame clones only, not all of them. The data contain about 190,000 clones, 86% of them singletons. This TCR came from a woman in her twenties or thirties in good health and CMV-seronegative. Sequenced input: PBMCs. The chain employs TRBV27 and TRBJ1-4, with TRBD1 matching over 7 bases. The CDR3 sequence: CASSTGTAVFEKLFF. CDR3 sequence (DNA): TGTGCCAGCAGCACCGGGACAGCAGTTTTTGAAAAACTGTTTTTT.